The T cell receptor beta chain described here comes from a study of CD4 T cells in relation to SARS-CoV-2 and coronaviruses. As for the study in general: Two subjects were Hispanic; patients were fewer than ten males and a handful of females.

Trimming stripped 7 bases from V and 7 bases from J, with 18 bases between. Looked up from germline, CDR1 is SGHRS and CDR2 is YFSETQ. This CDR3 region has 14 residues. For approximately eleven days, around 10^5 sorted CD4+ cells grew with T cell-depleted PBMCs and CEF. Assay: immunoSEQ multiplex PCR; the TCRdb copy retains only in-frame clones and omits some. The sample holds just over 35,000 clones; roughly 80% are singletons and the top ten take around 7%. Findings and caveats of the study: Culture-expanded clones reflect memory recall rather than primary priming during culture.

Worth noting for this clone: The target antigen is unknown.

The V call is TRBV5-1, the J call TRBJ2-1; no definite D call. This TCR derives from an adult with COVID-19. The material sequenced was naive CD4+ T cells from PBMCs, cultured in vitro. Documented subset: naive CD4+ T cells isolated by negative enrichment. This chain's CDR3 is CASRSEAVRNEQFF. The DNA of the CDR3 is TGCGCCAGCCGATCCGAGGCTGTTCGAAATGAGCAGTTCTTC.